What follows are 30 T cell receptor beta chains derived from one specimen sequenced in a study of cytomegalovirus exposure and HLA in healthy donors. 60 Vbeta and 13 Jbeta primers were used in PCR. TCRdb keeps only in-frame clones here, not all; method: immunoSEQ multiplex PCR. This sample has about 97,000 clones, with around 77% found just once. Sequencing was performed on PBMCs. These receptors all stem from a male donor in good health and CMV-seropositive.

CDR3 protein: CASTRGGTDTQYF. CDR3 DNA sequence: TGTGCCAGCACCAGGGGCGGCACAGATACGCAGTATTTT. The chain has TRBV28 and TRBJ2-3, with D maybe TRBD1 (6 bases). The CDR3 covers 13 residues. Trimming cost V 7 bases and J 1 base, with 9 bases left between them. Germline lookup yields CDR1 MDHEN and CDR2 SYDVKM.

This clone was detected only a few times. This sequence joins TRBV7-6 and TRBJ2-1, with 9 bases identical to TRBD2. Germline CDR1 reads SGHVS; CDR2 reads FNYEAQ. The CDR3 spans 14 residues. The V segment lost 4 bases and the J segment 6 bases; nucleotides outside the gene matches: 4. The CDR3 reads CASSSGLAPNEQFF. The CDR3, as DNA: TGTGCCAGCAGCTCCGGACTAGCGCCCAATGAGCAGTTCTTC.

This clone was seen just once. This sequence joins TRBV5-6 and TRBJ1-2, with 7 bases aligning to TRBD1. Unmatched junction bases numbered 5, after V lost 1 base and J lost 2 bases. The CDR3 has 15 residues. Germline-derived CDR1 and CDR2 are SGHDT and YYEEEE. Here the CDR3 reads CASSLLGQLNYGYTF. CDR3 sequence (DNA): TGTGCCAGCAGCTTGTTGGGACAGCTAAACTATGGCTACACCTTC. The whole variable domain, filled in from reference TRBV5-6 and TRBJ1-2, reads DAGVTQSPTHLIKTRGQQVTLRCSPKSGHDTVSWYQQALGQGPQFIFQYYEEEERQRGNFPDRFSGHQFPNYSSELNVNALLLGDSALYLCASSLLGQLNYGYTFGSGTRLTVV.

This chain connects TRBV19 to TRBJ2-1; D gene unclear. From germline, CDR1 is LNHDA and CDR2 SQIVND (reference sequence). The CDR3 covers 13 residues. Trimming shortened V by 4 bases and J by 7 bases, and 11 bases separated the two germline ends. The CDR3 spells CASSRVAVNEQFF. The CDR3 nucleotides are TGTGCCAGTAGTAGGGTCGCGGTTAATGAGCAGTTCTTC.

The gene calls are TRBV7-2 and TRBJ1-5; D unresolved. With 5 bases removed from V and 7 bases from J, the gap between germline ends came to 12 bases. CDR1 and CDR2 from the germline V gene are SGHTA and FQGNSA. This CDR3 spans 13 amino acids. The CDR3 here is CASSDYSGQPQHF. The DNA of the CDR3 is TGTGCCAGCAGCGATTACAGTGGACAGCCCCAGCATTTT.

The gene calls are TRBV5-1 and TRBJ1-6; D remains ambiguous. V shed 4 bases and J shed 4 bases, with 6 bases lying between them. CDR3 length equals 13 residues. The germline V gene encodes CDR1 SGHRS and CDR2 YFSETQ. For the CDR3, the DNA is TGCGCCAGCAGCGCAGATTATAATTCACCCCTCCACTTT. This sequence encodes CASSADYNSPLHF.

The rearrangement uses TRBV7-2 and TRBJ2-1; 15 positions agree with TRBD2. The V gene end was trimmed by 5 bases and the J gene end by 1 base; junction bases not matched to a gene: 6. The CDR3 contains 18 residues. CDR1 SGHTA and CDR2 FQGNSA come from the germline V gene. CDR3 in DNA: TGTGCCAGCAGCGGTTGGACTAGCGGGAGGGCGTCCTACAATGAGCAGTTCTTC. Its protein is CASSGWTSGRASYNEQFF.

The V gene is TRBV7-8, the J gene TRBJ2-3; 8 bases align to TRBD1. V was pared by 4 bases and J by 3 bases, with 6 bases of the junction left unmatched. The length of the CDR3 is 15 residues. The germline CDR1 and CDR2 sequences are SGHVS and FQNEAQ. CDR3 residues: CASSSSGGQTDTQYF. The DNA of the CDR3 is TGTGCCAGCAGCTCGTCAGGGGGCCAGACAGATACGCAGTATTTT. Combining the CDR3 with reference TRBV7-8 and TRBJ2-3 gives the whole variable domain GAGVSQSPRYKVAKRGQDVALRCDPISGHVSLFWYQQALGQGPEFLTYFQNEAQLDKSGLPSDRFFAERPEGSVSTLKIQRTQQEDSAVYLCASSSSGGQTDTQYFGPGTRLTVL.

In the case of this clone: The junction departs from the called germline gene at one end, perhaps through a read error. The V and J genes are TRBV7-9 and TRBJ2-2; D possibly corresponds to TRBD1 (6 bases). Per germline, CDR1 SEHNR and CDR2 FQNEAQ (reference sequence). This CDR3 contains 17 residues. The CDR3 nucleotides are TGTTCCAGCAGCTTATGGCCTCGGGACACTAACACCGGGGAGCTGTTTTTT. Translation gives CSSSLWPRDTNTGELFF.

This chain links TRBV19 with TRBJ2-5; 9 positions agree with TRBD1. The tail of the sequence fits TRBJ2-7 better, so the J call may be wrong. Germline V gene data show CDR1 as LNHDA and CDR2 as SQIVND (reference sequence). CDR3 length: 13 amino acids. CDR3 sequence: CASSNRGLDEQYF. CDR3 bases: TGTGCCAGTAGCAACAGGGGGCTTGACGAGCAGTACTTC.

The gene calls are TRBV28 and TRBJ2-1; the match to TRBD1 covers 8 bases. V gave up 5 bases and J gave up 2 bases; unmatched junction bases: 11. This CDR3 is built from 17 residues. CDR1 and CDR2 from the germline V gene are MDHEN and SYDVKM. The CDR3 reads CASSAPDRVLAYNEQFF. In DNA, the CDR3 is TGTGCCAGCAGTGCCCCGGACAGGGTCCTTGCCTACAATGAGCAGTTCTTC.

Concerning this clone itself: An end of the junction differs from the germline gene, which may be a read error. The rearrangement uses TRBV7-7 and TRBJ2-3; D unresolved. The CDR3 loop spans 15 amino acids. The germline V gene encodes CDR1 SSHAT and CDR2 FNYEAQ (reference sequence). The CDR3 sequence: CASSLAPFGTDTQYF. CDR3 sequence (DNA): TGTGCTAGCAGCTTAGCCCCCTTCGGCACAGATACGCAGTATTTT.

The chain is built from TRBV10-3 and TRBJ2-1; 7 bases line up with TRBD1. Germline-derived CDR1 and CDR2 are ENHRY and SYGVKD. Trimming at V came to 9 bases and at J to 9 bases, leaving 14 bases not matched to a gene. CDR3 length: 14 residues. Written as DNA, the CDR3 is TGTGCCATAACCCGGGACAGCACCTGGGGTGAGCAGTTCTTC. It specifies CAITRDSTWGEQFF.

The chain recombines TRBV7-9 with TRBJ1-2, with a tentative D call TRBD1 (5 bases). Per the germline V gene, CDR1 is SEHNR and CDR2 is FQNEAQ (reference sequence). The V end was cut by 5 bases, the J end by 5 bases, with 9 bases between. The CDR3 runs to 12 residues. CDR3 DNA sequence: TGTGCCAGCAGCGCTGGGGGGTATGGCTACACCTTC. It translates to CASSAGGYGYTF. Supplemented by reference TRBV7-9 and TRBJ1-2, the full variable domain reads DTGVSQNPRHKITKRGQNVTFRCDPISEHNRLYWYRQTLGQGPEFLTYFQNEAQLEKSRLLSDRFSAERPKGSFSTLEIQRTEQGDSAMYLCASSAGGYGYTFGSGTRLTVV.

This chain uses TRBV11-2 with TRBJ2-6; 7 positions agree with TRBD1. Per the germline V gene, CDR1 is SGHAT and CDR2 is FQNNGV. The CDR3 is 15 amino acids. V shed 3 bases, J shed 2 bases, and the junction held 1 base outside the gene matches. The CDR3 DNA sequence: TGTGCCAGCAGCTTCACAGGGGCTGGGGCCAACGTCCTGACTTTC. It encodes CASSFTGAGANVLTF.

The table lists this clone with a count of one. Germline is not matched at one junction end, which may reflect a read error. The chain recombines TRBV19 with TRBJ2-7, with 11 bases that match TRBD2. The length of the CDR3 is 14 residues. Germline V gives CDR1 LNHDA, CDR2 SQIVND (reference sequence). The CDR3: CASRIAGGPGEQYF. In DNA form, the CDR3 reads TGTGCCAGTAGAATAGCGGGAGGGCCTGGCGAGCAGTACTTC.

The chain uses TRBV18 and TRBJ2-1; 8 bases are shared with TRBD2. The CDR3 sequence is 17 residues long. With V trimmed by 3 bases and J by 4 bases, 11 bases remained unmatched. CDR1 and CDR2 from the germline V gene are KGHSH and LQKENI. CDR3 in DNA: TGTGCCAGCTCACCTCGGGGAAGCGGGAGCCCTTACAATGAGCAGTTCTTC. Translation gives CASSPRGSGSPYNEQFF. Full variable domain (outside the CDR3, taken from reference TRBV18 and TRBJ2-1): NAGVMQNPRHLVRRRGQEARLRCSPMKGHSHVYWYRQLPEEGLKFMVYLQKENIIDESGMPKERFSAEFPKEGPSILRIQQVVRGDSAAYFCASSPRGSGSPYNEQFFGPGTRLTVL.

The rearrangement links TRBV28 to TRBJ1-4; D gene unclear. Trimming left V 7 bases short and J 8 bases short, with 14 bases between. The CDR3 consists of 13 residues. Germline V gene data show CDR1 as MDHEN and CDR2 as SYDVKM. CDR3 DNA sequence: TGTGCCAGCACTGTGCCGGCGGAGGAAAAACTGTTTTTT. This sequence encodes CASTVPAEEKLFF.

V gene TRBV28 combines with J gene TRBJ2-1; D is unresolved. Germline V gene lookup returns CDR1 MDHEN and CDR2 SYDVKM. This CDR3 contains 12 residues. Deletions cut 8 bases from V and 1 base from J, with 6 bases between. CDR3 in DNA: TGTGCCAGCGGCGGATCCTACAATGAGCAGTTCTTC. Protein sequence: CASGGSYNEQFF.

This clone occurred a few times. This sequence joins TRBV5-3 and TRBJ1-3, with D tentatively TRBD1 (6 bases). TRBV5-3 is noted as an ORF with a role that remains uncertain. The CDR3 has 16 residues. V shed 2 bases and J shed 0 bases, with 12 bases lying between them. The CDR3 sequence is CARSFLTGNSGNTIYF. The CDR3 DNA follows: TGTGCCAGAAGCTTCCTTACAGGGAACTCTGGAAACACCATATATTTT.

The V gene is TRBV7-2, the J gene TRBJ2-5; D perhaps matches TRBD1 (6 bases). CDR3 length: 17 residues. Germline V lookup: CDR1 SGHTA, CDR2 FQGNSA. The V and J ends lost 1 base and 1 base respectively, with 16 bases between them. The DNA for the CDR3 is TGTGCCAGCAGCTTAGACCTTGGCAGGGGCGGCCAAGAGACCCAGTACTTC. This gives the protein CASSLDLGRGGQETQYF.

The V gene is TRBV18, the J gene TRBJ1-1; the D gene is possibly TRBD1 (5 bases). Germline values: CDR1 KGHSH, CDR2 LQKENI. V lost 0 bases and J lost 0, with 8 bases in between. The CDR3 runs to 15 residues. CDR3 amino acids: CASSPPGGVNTEAFF. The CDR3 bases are TGTGCCAGCTCACCACCGGGAGGGGTGAACACTGAAGCTTTCTTT.

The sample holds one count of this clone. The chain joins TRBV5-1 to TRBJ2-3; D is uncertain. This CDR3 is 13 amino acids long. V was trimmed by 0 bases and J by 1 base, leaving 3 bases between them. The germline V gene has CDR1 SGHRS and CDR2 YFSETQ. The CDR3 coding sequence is TGCGCCAGCAGCTTGGCCGGCACAGATACGCAGTATTTT. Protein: CASSLAGTDTQYF. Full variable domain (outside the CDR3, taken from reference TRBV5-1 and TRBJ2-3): KAGVTQTPRYLIKTRGQQVTLSCSPISGHRSVSWYQQTPGQGLQFLFEYFSETQRNKGNFPGRFSGRQFSNSRSEMNVSTLELGDSALYLCASSLAGTDTQYFGPGTRLTVL.

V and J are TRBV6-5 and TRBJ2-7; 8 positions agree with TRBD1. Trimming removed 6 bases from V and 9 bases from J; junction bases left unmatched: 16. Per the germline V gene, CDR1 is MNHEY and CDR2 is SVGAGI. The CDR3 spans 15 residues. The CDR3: CASRNGQGPIRGQYF. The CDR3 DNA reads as TGTGCCAGCAGGAACGGACAGGGACCTATACGAGGGCAGTACTTC.

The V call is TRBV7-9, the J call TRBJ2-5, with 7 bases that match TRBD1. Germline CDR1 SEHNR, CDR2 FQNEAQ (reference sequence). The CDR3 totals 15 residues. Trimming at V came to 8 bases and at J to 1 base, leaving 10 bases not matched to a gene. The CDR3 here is CASYLTDRRQETQYF. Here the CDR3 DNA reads TGTGCCAGCTATCTAACGGACAGGCGCCAAGAGACCCAGTACTTC.

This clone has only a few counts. CDR3: CASSTRQGDRSEQFF. Written as DNA, the CDR3 is TGTGCCAGCAGCACTCGACAGGGGGATAGGAGTGAGCAGTTCTTC. This sequence joins TRBV11-3 and TRBJ2-1, with 9 positions matching TRBD1. Germline loops: CDR1 SGHNT, CDR2 YENEEA. There are 15 residues in the CDR3. V shed 5 bases, J shed 9 bases, and the junction held 11 bases outside the gene matches.

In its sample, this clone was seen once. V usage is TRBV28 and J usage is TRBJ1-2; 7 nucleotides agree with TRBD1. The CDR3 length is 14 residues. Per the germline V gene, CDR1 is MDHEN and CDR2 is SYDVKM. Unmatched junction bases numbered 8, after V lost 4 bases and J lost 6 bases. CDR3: CASSYPLGGNGYTF. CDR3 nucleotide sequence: TGTGCCAGCAGTTATCCTTTAGGGGGCAATGGCTACACCTTC.

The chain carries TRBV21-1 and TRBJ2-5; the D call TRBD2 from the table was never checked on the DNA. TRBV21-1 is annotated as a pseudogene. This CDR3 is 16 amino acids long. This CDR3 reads CASRKGAGGPGETQYF. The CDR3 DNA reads TGTGCCAGCAGAAAGGGAGCGGGAGGGCCTGGTGAGACCCAGTACTTC.

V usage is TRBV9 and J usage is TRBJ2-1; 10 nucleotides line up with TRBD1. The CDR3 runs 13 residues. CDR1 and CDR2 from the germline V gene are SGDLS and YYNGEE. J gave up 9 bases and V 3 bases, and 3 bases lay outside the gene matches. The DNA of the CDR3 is TGTGCCAGCAGCGGACAGGGGGCGGGTGAGCAGTTCTTC. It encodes CASSGQGAGEQFF.

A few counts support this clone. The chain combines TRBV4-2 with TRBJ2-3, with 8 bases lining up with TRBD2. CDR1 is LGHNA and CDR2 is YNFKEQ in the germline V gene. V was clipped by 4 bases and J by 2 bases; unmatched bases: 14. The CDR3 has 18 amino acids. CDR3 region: CASSPQLSTGRATDTQYF. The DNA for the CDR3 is TGTGCCAGCAGCCCCCAGCTCTCTACCGGGAGGGCCACAGATACGCAGTATTTT.